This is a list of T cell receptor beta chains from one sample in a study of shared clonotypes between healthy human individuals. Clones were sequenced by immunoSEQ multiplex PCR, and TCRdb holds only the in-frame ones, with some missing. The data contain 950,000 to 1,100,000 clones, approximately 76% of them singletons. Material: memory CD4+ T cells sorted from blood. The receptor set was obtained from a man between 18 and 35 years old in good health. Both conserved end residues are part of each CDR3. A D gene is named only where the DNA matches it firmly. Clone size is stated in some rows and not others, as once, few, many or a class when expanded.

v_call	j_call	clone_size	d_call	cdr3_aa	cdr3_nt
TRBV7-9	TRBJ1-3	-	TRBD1	CASSQGQGLVGDTIYF	TGTGCCAGCAGTCAAGGACAGGGATTAGTTGGAGACACCATATATTTT
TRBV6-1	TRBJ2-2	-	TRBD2	CASSDIAGLRRTGELFF	TGTGCCAGCAGTGACATAGCGGGGCTAAGGAGGACCGGGGAGCTGTTTTTT
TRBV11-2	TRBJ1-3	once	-	CASNDGLSGNTIYF	TGTGCCAGCAACGATGGGCTCTCTGGAAACACCATATATTTT
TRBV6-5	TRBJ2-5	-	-	CASSDSGFQETQYF	TGTGCCAGCAGTGACTCAGGGTTTCAAGAGACCCAGTACTTC
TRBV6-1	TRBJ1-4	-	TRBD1	CASSGETGLGEKLFF	TGTGCCAGCAGTGGGGAGACAGGGCTCGGTGAAAAACTGTTTTTT
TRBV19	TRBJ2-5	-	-	CASSSGKETQYF	TGTGCCAGTAGTAGCGGAAAAGAGACCCAGTACTTC
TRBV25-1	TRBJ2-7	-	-	CASRPTGREQYF	TGTGCCAGCAGACCCACAGGGCGCGAGCAGTACTTC
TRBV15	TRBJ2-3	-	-	CATSRALTSTDTQYF	TGTGCCACCAGCAGAGCCCTGACTAGCACAGATACGCAGTATTTT
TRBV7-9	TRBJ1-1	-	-	CASSLVPPNTEAFF	TGTGCCAGCAGCTTAGTTCCCCCGAACACTGAAGCTTTCTTT
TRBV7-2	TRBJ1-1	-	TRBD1	CASSSPRTGNTEAFF	TGTGCCAGCAGCTCGCCCAGGACAGGGAACACTGAAGCTTTCTTT
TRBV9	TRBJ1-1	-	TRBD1	CASSLGQGGAEAFF	TGTGCCAGCAGCCTCGGACAGGGCGGAGCTGAAGCTTTCTTT
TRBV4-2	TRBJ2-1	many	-	CASSYDFRYRESSYNEQFF	TGTGCCAGCAGCTACGACTTTAGGTACCGGGAGAGCTCCTACAATGAGCAGTTCTTC
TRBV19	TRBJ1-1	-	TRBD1	CASSSEDRGFTEAFF	TGTGCCAGTAGTTCTGAGGACAGGGGGTTTACTGAAGCTTTCTTT
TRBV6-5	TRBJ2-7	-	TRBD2	CASSPISTSGNEQYF	TGTGCCAGCAGTCCCATCTCGACTAGCGGGAACGAGCAGTACTTC
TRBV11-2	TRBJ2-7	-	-	CASSHPGAYEQYF	TGTGCCAGCAGTCATCCGGGAGCCTACGAGCAGTACTTC
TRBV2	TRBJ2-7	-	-	CASSVNRAYEQYF	TGTGCCAGCAGTGTTAACAGGGCATACGAGCAGTACTTC
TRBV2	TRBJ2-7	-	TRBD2	CASSNGLAATYEQYF	TGTGCCAGCAGCAATGGACTAGCGGCAACCTACGAGCAGTACTTC
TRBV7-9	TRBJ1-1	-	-	CASSLGQWGTEAFF	TGTGCCAGCAGCCTGGGACAATGGGGTACTGAAGCTTTCTTT
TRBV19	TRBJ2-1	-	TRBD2	CASSTGLAGGLSYNEQFF	TGTGCCAGTAGTACAGGACTAGCGGGAGGTCTCTCCTACAATGAGCAGTTCTTC
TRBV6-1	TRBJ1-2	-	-	CASRFKLGPYGYTF	TGTGCCAGCCGCTTCAAGTTAGGTCCCTATGGCTACACCTTC
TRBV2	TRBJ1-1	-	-	CASIRQEGNTEAFF	TGTGCCAGCATTCGACAGGAAGGCAACACTGAAGCTTTCTTT
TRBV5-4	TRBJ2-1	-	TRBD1	CASSQGQGAVTYNEQFF	TGTGCCAGCAGCCAAGGACAGGGGGCGGTAACCTACAATGAGCAGTTCTTC
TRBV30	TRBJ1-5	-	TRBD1	CAWSSGTGGNQPQHF	TGTGCCTGGAGTTCCGGGACAGGTGGCAATCAGCCCCAGCATTTT
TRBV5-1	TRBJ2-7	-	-	CASSLTGNEQYF	TGCGCCAGCAGCTTGACAGGGAACGAGCAGTACTTC
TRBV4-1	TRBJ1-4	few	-	CASSHDRSEKLFF	TGCGCCAGCAGCCATGATAGAAGTGAAAAACTGTTTTTT
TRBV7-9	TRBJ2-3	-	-	CASSPLKAPGLITDTQYF	TGTGCCAGCAGCCCTTTAAAGGCCCCGGGATTAATCACAGATACGCAGTATTTT
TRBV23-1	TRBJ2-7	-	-	CASSQPTITGISYEQYF	TGCGCCAGCAGTCAACCTACGATTACGGGGATTTCCTACGAGCAGTACTTC
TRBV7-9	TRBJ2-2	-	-	CASAWPSQNTGELFF	TGTGCCAGCGCCTGGCCCAGCCAGAACACCGGGGAGCTGTTTTTT
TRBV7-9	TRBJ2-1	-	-	CASSMRGDEQFF	TGTGCCAGCAGCATGAGAGGGGATGAGCAGTTCTTC
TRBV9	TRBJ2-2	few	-	CASGPNTGELFF	TGTGCCAGCGGCCCGAACACCGGGGAGCTGTTTTTT
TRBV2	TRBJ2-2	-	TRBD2	CASTTSNTGELFF	TGTGCCAGCACGACTAGCAACACCGGGGAGCTGTTTTTT
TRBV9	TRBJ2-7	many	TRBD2	CAIRKKRGYEQYF	TGTGCCATCAGAAAGAAGCGGGGCTACGAGCAGTACTTC
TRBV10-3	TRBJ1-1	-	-	CAISDPGTMNTEAFF	TGTGCCATCAGTGACCCCGGGACTATGAACACTGAAGCTTTCTTT
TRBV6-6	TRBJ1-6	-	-	CASSYGTGASPLHF	TGTGCCAGCAGTTACGGGACGGGAGCTTCACCCCTCCACTTT
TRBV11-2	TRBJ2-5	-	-	CASTTMGYQETQYF	TGTGCCAGCACCACTATGGGGTACCAAGAGACCCAGTACTTC
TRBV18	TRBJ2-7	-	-	CASSPGRASEQYF	TGTGCCAGCTCACCAGGCAGGGCATCCGAGCAGTACTTC
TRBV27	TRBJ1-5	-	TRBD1	CASSQSQGNQPQHF	TGTGCCAGCAGTCAATCACAGGGGAATCAGCCCCAGCATTTT
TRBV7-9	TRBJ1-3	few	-	CASSLYLGESGNTIYF	TGTGCCAGCAGCTTATATTTGGGGGAGAGTGGAAACACCATATATTTT
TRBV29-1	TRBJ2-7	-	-	CSVGDSARQYF	TGCAGCGTTGGGGACTCCGCTCGGCAGTACTTC
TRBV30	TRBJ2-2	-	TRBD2	CAWSVQLFGRGDTGELFF	TGTGCCTGGAGTGTCCAGCTGTTCGGGAGGGGGGACACCGGGGAGCTGTTTTTT